Below, 26 T cell receptor beta chains from the same sample are listed, as sequenced in a study of technical replicates of blood from a handful of donors. Only in-frame clones appear in the TCRdb table, and some are missing; sequencing was by immunoSEQ multiplex PCR. The sample has about 56,000 clones; roughly 95% are singletons. What was sequenced was PBMCs. The receptors were sampled from a human donor in good health. Some clones in this sample may be carry-over from other donors' samples.

This rearrangement joins TRBV7-8 to TRBJ2-7; TRBD2 agrees at 9 bases. Trimming at V came to 0 bases and at J to 5 bases, leaving 14 bases not matched to a gene. CDR1 and CDR2 (germline): SGHVS, FQNEAQ. The CDR3 is 18 amino acids. CDR3 bases: TGTGCCAGCAGCTTAGCGGGGGGCGGGAGGGCCGTAAGAAACGAGCAGTACTTC. The encoded protein is CASSLAGGGRAVRNEQYF. The full variable domain, in which reference TRBV7-8 and TRBJ2-7 provide the parts outside the CDR3, is GAGVSQSPRYKVAKRGQDVALRCDPISGHVSLFWYQQALGQGPEFLTYFQNEAQLDKSGLPSDRFFAERPEGSVSTLKIQRTQQEDSAVYLCASSLAGGGRAVRNEQYFGPGTRLTVT.

The rearrangement uses TRBV5-5 and TRBJ2-3; possibly TRBD2 for D (6 bases). The CDR3 runs 15 residues. Trimming cost V 5 bases and J 1 base, with 14 bases left between them. Germline values: CDR1 SGHKS, CDR2 YYEKEE (reference sequence). CDR3 in DNA: TGTGCCAGCAGACTTAGCGGTCTTGGCACAGATACGCAGTATTTT. Its translation is CASRLSGLGTDTQYF.

The chain links TRBV19 to TRBJ1-5; 7 bases agree with TRBD1. Germline trimming cut 1 base from V and 7 bases from J; bases unmatched to any gene: 7. This CDR3 contains 15 residues. The germline V gene has CDR1 LNHDA and CDR2 SQIVND (reference sequence). The CDR3 sequence: CASSIVDRENQPQHF. DNA of the CDR3: TGTGCCAGTAGTATAGTCGACAGGGAGAACCAGCCCCAGCATTTT.

The V gene is TRBV7-2, the J gene TRBJ2-5, with D possibly TRBD1 on 5 matching bases. Trimming took 5 bases from V and 1 from J, leaving 14 bases between them. The CDR3 totals 15 residues. From germline, CDR1 is SGHTA and CDR2 FQGNSA. The CDR3 here is CASSIPTATQETQYF. The CDR3 DNA reads TGTGCCAGCAGCATCCCGACAGCAACCCAAGAGACCCAGTACTTC. The full variable domain, with the rest looked up from reference TRBV7-2 and TRBJ2-5, is GAGVSQSPSNKVTEKGKDVELRCDPISGHTALYWYRQSLGQGLEFLIYFQGNSAPDKSGLPSDRFSAERTGGSVSTLTIQRTQQEDSAVYLCASSIPTATQETQYFGPGTRLLVL.

This clone is a singleton in its sample. The V call is TRBV7-6, the J call TRBJ1-5; TRBD1 agrees at 7 bases. Germline loops: CDR1 SGHVS, CDR2 FNYEAQ. The trim removed 3 bases at V and 4 bases at J, leaving 9 bases unmatched. This CDR3 is 16 amino acids long. The CDR3 DNA is TGTGCCAGCAGCTTCTGTGGGGGACAGCTAAATCAGCCCCAGCATTTT. Translating it yields CASSFCGGQLNQPQHF.

V is TRBV7-6 and J is TRBJ1-2; 11 bases map to TRBD1. Losses at the gene ends were 5 bases for V and 3 bases for J; bases not matched to a gene: 11. This CDR3 spans 17 amino acids. Germline assignment: CDR1 SGHVS and CDR2 FNYEAQ. The DNA for the CDR3 is TGTGCCAGCAGCCCCTGGACAGGGGGCGCTTCTGACTATGGCTACACCTTC. Amino acids: CASSPWTGGASDYGYTF.

This chain connects TRBV6-5 to TRBJ1-1, with D unresolved. CDR3 length equals 14 residues. The germline V gene has CDR1 MNHEY and CDR2 SVGAGI. With 6 bases removed from V and 2 bases from J, the gap between germline ends came to 13 bases. The CDR3 region is CASSAKKSNTEAFF. The CDR3, as DNA: TGTGCCAGCAGCGCGAAGAAGAGTAACACTGAAGCTTTCTTT.

The chain combines TRBV5-8 with TRBJ1-5; 10 bases are a match to TRBD1. V shed 1 base and J 6 bases; nucleotides not matched to a gene: 4. Germline-derived CDR1 and CDR2 are SGHTS and YDEGEE. The CDR3 runs to 15 residues. The CDR3 region is CASSLTGTGVQPQHF. CDR3 DNA sequence: TGTGCCAGCAGCTTGACAGGGACAGGGGTTCAGCCCCAGCATTTT.

This clone showed up just once. The V call is TRBV2, the J call TRBJ2-1, with 9 bases identical to TRBD2. Germline V gene lookup returns CDR1 SNHLY and CDR2 FYNNEI. Trimming at V came to 6 bases and at J to 2 bases, leaving 8 bases not matched to a gene. This CDR3 is 16 amino acids long. In nucleotides, the CDR3 is TGTGCCAGCAGAGCCGGGACTAGCTTTACCTACAATGAGCAGTTCTTC. Protein product: CASRAGTSFTYNEQFF. Full variable domain (missing parts from reference TRBV2 and TRBJ2-1): EPEVTQTPSHQVTQMGQEVILRCVPISNHLYFYWYRQILGQKVEFLVSFYNNEISEKSEIFDDQFSVERPDGSNFTLKIRSTKLEDSAMYFCASRAGTSFTYNEQFFGPGTRLTVL.

Concerning this clone: The same CDR3 can be traced to other DNA sequences in this sample. This chain links TRBV5-1 with TRBJ2-2, with 9 bases that match TRBD1. With V trimmed by 1 base and J by 2 bases, 6 bases remained unmatched. The CDR3 loop spans 17 amino acids. Germline assignment: CDR1 SGHRS and CDR2 YFSETQ. The CDR3 DNA follows: TGCGCCAGCAGCTTGAAAAAGACAGGGGGAAACACCGGGGAGCTGTTTTTT. Protein product: CASSLKKTGGNTGELFF.

V and J are TRBV9 and TRBJ2-1, with D unclear. The CDR3 totals 14 residues. V lost 3 bases to trimming and J lost 2 bases, with 9 bases between them. The V gene's germline CDR1 is SGDLS and CDR2 YYNGEE. CDR3 sequence (DNA): TGTGCCAGCAGCGGACAATGGGCCTACAATGAGCAGTTCTTC. As protein: CASSGQWAYNEQFF.

The chain employs TRBV7-6 and TRBJ1-2; D is perhaps TRBD1 (5 bases). V was cut by 5 bases and J by 8 bases, with 24 bases left in between. The CDR3 extends over 16 amino acids. Looked up from germline, CDR1 is SGHVS and CDR2 is FNYEAQ. CDR3 residues: CASSPGGGAANGGYTF. The CDR3 DNA sequence: TGTGCCAGCAGCCCGGGAGGTGGGGCGGCGAATGGAGGCTACACCTTC.

CDR3 loop: CASSAGPTLMWNTEAFF. CDR3 coding DNA: TGTGCCAGTAGTGCGGGGCCGACATTAATGTGGAACACTGAAGCTTTCTTT. The chain uses TRBV19 and TRBJ1-1; maybe TRBD1 (5 bases). Trimming stripped 5 bases from V and 1 base from J, with 20 bases between. This CDR3 is built from 17 residues. Germline-derived CDR1 and CDR2 are LNHDA and SQIVND (reference sequence).

This clone was found a few times. The CDR3 spells CASSKGIPDEQYF. CDR3 sequence (DNA): TGTGCCAGCAGTAAGGGGATCCCTGACGAGCAGTACTTC. The chain combines TRBV5-4 with TRBJ2-7; D might be TRBD1 (5 bases). Germline CDR1 reads SGHNT; CDR2 reads YYREEE (reference sequence). This CDR3 has 13 amino acids. V was cut by 5 bases and J by 5 bases, with 14 bases left in between.

The chain carries TRBV5-4 and TRBJ2-3, with a tentative D call TRBD2 (7 bases). The CDR3 sequence is 17 residues long. CDR1 is SGHNT and CDR2 is YYREEE in the germline V gene (reference sequence). Trimming stripped 2 bases from V and 3 bases from J, with 19 bases between. The CDR3 is CASSFSKGEGRTDTQYF. DNA for the CDR3: TGTGCCAGCAGCTTCTCCAAGGGGGAGGGCCGAACAGATACGCAGTATTTT.

The chain employs TRBV5-1 and TRBJ1-1; 7 nucleotides align to TRBD1. The germline V gene encodes CDR1 SGHRS and CDR2 YFSETQ. V was clipped by 3 bases and J by 0 bases; unmatched bases: 2. The CDR3 runs to 14 residues. The CDR3 nucleotides read TGCGCCAGCAGCTCAGGGGGAATGAACACTGAAGCTTTCTTT. It codes for CASSSGGMNTEAFF.

This chain connects TRBV2 to TRBJ1-2; the D is unclear. Germline CDR1 reads SNHLY; CDR2 reads FYNNEI. This CDR3 has 12 amino acids. V lost 6 bases and J lost 8, with 13 bases in between. The CDR3 nucleotides read TGTGCCAGCAGGGGAGGAGAGCGGGGCTACACCTTC. The encoded protein is CASRGGERGYTF.

In this sample, this clone turned up once. In nucleotides, the CDR3 is TGTGCCAGCAGCTCTTACTGGGACAGGGGAGATACGCAGTATTTT. It translates to CASSSYWDRGDTQYF. V and J are TRBV7-9 and TRBJ2-3; 10 bases fit TRBD1. CDR1 is SEHNR, CDR2 FQNEAQ, per germline (reference sequence). The V gene end was trimmed by 4 bases and the J gene end by 5 bases; junction bases not matched to a gene: 6. The CDR3 consists of 15 residues.

In nucleotides, the CDR3 is TGTGCCAGCAGCCCCGGGACAATGAACACTGAAGCTTTCTTT. Translation: CASSPGTMNTEAFF. The V call is TRBV7-2, the J call TRBJ1-1; D may be TRBD1 (6 bases). Looked up from germline, CDR1 is SGHTA and CDR2 is FQGNSA. V was trimmed by 5 bases and J by 0 bases, leaving 10 bases between them. This CDR3 contains 14 residues.

The V call is TRBV5-1, the J call TRBJ1-2, with a weak D call TRBD1 (6 bases). The CDR3 has 13 residues. Deletions cut 1 base from V and 6 bases from J, with 10 bases between. Germline V gene lookup returns CDR1 SGHRS and CDR2 YFSETQ. The DNA for the CDR3 is TGCGCCAGCAGCTTGTCGGGGGGGCATGGCTACACCTTC. Its protein product is CASSLSGGHGYTF.

The chain uses TRBV6-1 and TRBJ2-7; the D gene is possibly TRBD1 (6 bases). CDR3 length equals 15 residues. Germline loops: CDR1 MNHNS, CDR2 SASEGT. V was cut by 10 bases and J by 7 bases, with 26 bases left in between. CDR3 sequence (DNA): TGTGCCACTCAAGGGGGTCTGAGGGTTTCCTGGGAGCAGTACTTC. Its protein product is CATQGGLRVSWEQYF.

This clone came up once. The CDR3 reads CASSEAGAVLNSYNEQFF. CDR3 DNA: TGTGCCAGCAGTGAAGCTGGAGCGGTTCTGAACTCCTACAATGAGCAGTTCTTC. This rearrangement joins TRBV6-1 to TRBJ2-1, with a weak D call TRBD2 (5 bases). The length of the CDR3 is 18 residues. Germline CDR1 is MNHNS and CDR2 is SASEGT. Trimming stripped 0 bases from V and 0 bases from J, with 15 bases between.

This clone occurred once. The chain combines TRBV5-5 with TRBJ2-1, with 7 bases matching TRBD1. CDR3 length: 15 residues. The V gene's germline CDR1 is SGHKS and CDR2 YYEKEE (reference sequence). J lost 2 bases, V lost 4 bases, and 6 bases had no gene match. CDR3 region: CASSQQGSTYNEQFF. The CDR3 DNA follows: TGTGCCAGCAGCCAACAGGGGTCCACCTACAATGAGCAGTTCTTC.

This clone has a single count. The chain joins TRBV28 to TRBJ1-5; TRBD1 aligns across 9 bases. Looked up from germline, CDR1 is MDHEN and CDR2 is SYDVKM. CDR3 length: 14 residues. Trimming took 6 bases from V and 5 from J; bases not matched to a gene: 5. In nucleotides, the CDR3 is TGTGCCAGCAGGGGGACAGGGTCCTATCAGCCCCAGCATTTT. This gives the protein CASRGTGSYQPQHF.

The chain has TRBV15 and TRBJ2-3, with 12 bases identical to TRBD2. V shed 8 bases and J 5 bases; nucleotides not matched to a gene: 5. The CDR3 runs to 14 residues. Germline V gives CDR1 LNHNV, CDR2 YYDKDF (reference sequence). The CDR3 region has the DNA TGTGCCACCCATCTAGCGGGGGGGGGAGATACGCAGTATTTT. Amino acid sequence: CATHLAGGGDTQYF.

The rearrangement uses TRBV5-1 and TRBJ2-3, with D possibly being TRBD2 (5 bases). Germline V gene sequence: CDR1 SGHRS, CDR2 YFSETQ. The ends were cut back, 4 bases at V and 5 bases at J, with 14 bases in the middle. This CDR3 has 14 amino acids. The CDR3 is CASSESSGGDTQYF. The CDR3 DNA reads TGCGCCAGCAGCGAATCCTCAGGAGGAGATACGCAGTATTTT.